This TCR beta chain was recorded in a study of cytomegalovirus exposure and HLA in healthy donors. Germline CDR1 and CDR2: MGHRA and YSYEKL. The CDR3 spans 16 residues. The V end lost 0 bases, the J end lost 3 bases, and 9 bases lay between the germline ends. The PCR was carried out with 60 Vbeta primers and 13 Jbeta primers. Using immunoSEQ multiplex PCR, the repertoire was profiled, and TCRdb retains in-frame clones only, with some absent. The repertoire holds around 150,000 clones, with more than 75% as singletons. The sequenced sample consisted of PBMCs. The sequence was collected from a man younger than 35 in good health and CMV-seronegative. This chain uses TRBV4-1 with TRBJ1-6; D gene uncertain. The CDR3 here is CASSQDVASYNSPLHF. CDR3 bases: TGCGCCAGCAGCCAAGATGTCGCCAGCTATAATTCACCCCTCCACTTT.